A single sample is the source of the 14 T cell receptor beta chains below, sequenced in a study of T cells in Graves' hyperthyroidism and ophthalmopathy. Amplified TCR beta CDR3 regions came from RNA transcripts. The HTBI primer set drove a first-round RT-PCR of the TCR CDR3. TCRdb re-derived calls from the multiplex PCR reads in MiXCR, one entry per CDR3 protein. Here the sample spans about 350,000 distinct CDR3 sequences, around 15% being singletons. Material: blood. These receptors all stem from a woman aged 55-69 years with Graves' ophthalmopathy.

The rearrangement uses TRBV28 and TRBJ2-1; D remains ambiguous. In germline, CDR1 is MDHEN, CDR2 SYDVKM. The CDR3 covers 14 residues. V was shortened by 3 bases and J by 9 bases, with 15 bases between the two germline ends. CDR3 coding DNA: TGTGCCAGCAGTTTTCTGGACGAGAACAGTGAGCAGTTCTTC. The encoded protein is CASSFLDENSEQFF.

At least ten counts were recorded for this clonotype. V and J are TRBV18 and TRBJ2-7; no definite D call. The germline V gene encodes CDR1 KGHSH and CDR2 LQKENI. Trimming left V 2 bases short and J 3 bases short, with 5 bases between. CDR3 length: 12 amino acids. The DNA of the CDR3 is TGTGCCAGCTCACCAACAGACTACGAGCAGTACTTC. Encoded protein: CASSPTDYEQYF.

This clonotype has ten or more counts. In nucleotides, the CDR3 is TGTGCCAGCAGCCAATTAGGGACAGCTCAAGAGACCCAGTACTTC. It encodes CASSQLGTAQETQYF. The rearrangement links TRBV7-2 to TRBJ2-5, with TRBD1 matching over 7 bases. Germline V gene data show CDR1 as SGHTA and CDR2 as FQGNSA. This CDR3 contains 15 residues. Unmatched junction bases numbered 8, after V lost 5 bases and J lost 2 bases.

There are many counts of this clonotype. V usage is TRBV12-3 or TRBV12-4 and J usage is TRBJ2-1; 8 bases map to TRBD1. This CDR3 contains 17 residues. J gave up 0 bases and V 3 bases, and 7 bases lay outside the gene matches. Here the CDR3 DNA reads TGTGCCAGCAGTTTTTCGGGACAGGTCAGCTCCTACAATGAGCAGTTCTTC. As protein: CASSFSGQVSSYNEQFF.

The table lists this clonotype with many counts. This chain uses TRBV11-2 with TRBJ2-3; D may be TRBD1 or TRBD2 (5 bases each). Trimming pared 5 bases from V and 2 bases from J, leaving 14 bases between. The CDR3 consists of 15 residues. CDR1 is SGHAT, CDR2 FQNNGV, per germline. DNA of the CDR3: TGTGCCAGCAGCATTACCGGGACCGACACAGATACGCAGTATTTT. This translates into CASSITGTDTDTQYF.

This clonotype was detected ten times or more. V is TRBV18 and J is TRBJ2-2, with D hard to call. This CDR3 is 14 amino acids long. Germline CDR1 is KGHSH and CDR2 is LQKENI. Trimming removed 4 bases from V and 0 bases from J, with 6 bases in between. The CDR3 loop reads CASSRAANTGELFF. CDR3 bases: TGTGCCAGCTCACGGGCAGCGAACACCGGGGAGCTGTTTTTT.

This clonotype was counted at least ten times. CDR3: CASSLTSGRIYEQYF. As DNA, the CDR3 is TGTGCCAGCAGTTTGACTAGCGGGAGGATATACGAGCAGTACTTC. The chain has TRBV28 and TRBJ2-7; 13 nucleotides match TRBD2. From germline, CDR1 is MDHEN and CDR2 SYDVKM. V dropped 3 bases and J dropped 4; count of bases not matched to a gene: 3. The CDR3 contains 15 residues.

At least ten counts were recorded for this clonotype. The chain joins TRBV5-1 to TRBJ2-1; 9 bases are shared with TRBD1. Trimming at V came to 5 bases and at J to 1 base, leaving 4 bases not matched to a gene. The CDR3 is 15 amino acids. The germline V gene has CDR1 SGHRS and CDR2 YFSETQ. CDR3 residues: CASRGTGTSYNEQFF. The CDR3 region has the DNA TGCGCCAGCAGAGGGACAGGGACGTCCTACAATGAGCAGTTCTTC.

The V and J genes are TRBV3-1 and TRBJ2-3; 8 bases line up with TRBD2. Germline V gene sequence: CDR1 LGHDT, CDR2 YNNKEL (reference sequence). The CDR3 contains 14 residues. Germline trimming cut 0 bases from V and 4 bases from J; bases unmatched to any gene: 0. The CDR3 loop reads CASSQEAGADTQYF. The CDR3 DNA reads TGTGCCAGCAGCCAAGAAGCGGGAGCAGATACGCAGTATTTT.

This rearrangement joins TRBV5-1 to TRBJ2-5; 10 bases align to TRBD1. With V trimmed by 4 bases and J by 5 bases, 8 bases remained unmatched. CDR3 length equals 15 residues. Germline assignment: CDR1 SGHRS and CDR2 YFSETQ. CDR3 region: CASSPRTGGPETQYF. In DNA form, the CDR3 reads TGCGCCAGCAGCCCTCGGACAGGGGGTCCGGAGACCCAGTACTTC. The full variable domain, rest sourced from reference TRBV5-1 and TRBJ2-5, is KAGVTQTPRYLIKTRGQQVTLSCSPISGHRSVSWYQQTPGQGLQFLFEYFSETQRNKGNFPGRFSGRQFSNSRSEMNVSTLELGDSALYLCASSPRTGGPETQYFGPGTRLLVL.

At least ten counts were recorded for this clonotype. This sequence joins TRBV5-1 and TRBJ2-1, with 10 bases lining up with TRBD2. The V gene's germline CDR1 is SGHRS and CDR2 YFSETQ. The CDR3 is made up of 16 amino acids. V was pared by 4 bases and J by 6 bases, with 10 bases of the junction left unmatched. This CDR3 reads CASSQPVASGSNEQFF. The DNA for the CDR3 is TGCGCCAGCAGCCAGCCCGTGGCTAGCGGGAGCAATGAGCAGTTCTTC.

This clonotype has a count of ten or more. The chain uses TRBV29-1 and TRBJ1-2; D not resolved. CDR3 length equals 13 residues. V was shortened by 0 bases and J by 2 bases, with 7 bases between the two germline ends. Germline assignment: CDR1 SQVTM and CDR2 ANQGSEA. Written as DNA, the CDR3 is TGCAGCGTTGAAGAAGGGTCCAACTATGGCTACACCTTC. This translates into CSVEEGSNYGYTF.

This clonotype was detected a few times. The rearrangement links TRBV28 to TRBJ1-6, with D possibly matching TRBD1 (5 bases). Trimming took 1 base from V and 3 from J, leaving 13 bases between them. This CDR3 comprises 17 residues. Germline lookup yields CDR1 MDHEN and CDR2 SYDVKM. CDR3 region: CASSLSQGEDYNSPLHF. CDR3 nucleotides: TGTGCCAGCAGTTTATCCCAGGGAGAGGACTATAATTCACCCCTCCACTTT.

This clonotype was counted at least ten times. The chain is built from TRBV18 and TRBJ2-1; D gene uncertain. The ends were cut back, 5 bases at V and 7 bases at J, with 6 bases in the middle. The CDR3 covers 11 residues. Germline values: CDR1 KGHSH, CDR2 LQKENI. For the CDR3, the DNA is TGTGCCAGCTCAGGGCTTAATGAGCAGTTCTTC. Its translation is CASSGLNEQFF. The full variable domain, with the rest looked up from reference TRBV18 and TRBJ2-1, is NAGVMQNPRHLVRRRGQEARLRCSPMKGHSHVYWYRQLPEEGLKFMVYLQKENIIDESGMPKERFSAEFPKEGPSILRIQQVVRGDSAAYFCASSGLNEQFFGPGTRLTVL.